This T cell receptor (beta chain) was recovered during a study of shared clonotypes between healthy human individuals. Study-level background: Each donor's CD4 naive and CD4 memory cells filled three plates apiece, CD8 naive two, and CD8 memory one. Notes on the study in general: Four donors shared around 5.2% of their naive CD4 clonotypes.

This clone was seen once. The antigen is not known. Subsets obtained from CD4+ cells comprised CD45RA+ naive and CD45RA-negative memory cells. Replicate PCRs from sorted subsets contained roughly 200 ng DNA, which is 30,000 to 35,000 T cell genomes. Clones were sequenced by immunoSEQ multiplex PCR, and TCRdb holds only the in-frame ones, with some missing. The repertoire holds about 1.5 million clones, with approximately 97% as singletons. The specimen was naive CD4+ T cells sorted from blood. Noted subset: CD45RA+ positively selected. This receptor was obtained from a man aged 30 to 39 in good health.

CDR3 amino acids: CASSPYPQGSYEQYF. In DNA, the CDR3 is TGTGCCAGCAGTCCATACCCACAGGGTTCCTACGAGCAGTACTTC. The V gene is TRBV27, the J gene TRBJ2-5, with D possibly being TRBD1 (6 bases). The J call could be wrong; TRBJ2-7 is a better fit for the DNA end. The CDR3 runs 15 residues. Germline lookup yields CDR1 MNHEY and CDR2 SMNVEV (reference sequence).